The 25 T cell receptor beta chains given below trace back to one sample, sequenced in a study of identifying expanded T cells in peripheral blood. The assay was immunoSEQ multiplex PCR, and TCRdb's table has in-frame clones only and misses some. The repertoire has about 74,000 clones, about 83% of them found once; the top ten carry about 20%. The specimen sequenced was blood. These receptors came from a person aged 18 to 70 in good health.

The chain carries TRBV28 and TRBJ1-3, with 7 positions matching TRBD1. Germline CDR1 reads MDHEN; CDR2 reads SYDVKM. This CDR3 contains 15 residues. V lost 6 bases and J lost 1; bases outside the gene matches: 6. The CDR3 reads CASRPPTGSGNTIYF. The CDR3 DNA is TGTGCCAGCAGACCCCCGACAGGGTCTGGAAACACCATATATTTT.

The chain has TRBV7-9 and TRBJ1-3, with no clear D. V was pared by 3 bases and J by 0 bases, with 12 bases between. Germline CDR1 and CDR2: SEHNR and FQNEAQ (reference sequence). The CDR3 has 16 residues. CDR3 DNA sequence: TGTGCCAGCAGCTTGTTAACGGGTACCTCTGGAAACACCATATATTTT. Translating gives CASSLLTGTSGNTIYF.

By sample fraction, this clone is medium-sized. The rearrangement joins TRBV5-5 to TRBJ2-1, with a weak D call TRBD1 (6 bases). The V and J ends lost 6 bases and 0 bases respectively, with 10 bases between them. CDR1 SGHKS and CDR2 YYEKEE come from the germline V gene (reference sequence). The CDR3 length is 14 residues. DNA of the CDR3: TGTGCCAGCATCAGGGACACCTCCTACAATGAGCAGTTCTTC. It is translated as CASIRDTSYNEQFF.

This chain connects TRBV28 to TRBJ2-3, with 7 nucleotides matching TRBD2. CDR3 length: 16 residues. CDR1 is MDHEN, CDR2 SYDVKM, per germline. Trimming took 6 bases from V and 4 from J; bases not matched to a gene: 13. This CDR3 reads CASSFSLLAGADTQYF. CDR3 sequence (DNA): TGTGCCAGCAGCTTTTCGCTTCTGGCGGGGGCAGATACGCAGTATTTT.

The gene calls are TRBV7-2 and TRBJ2-1, with a weak D call TRBD1 (6 bases). The CDR3 has 17 amino acids. The V gene's germline CDR1 is SGHTA and CDR2 FQGNSA. V lost 4 bases and J lost 7, with 23 bases in between. The CDR3 coding sequence is TGTGCCAGCAGCTATGTGCCCTATAGGCAAAGGGGGAATGAGCAGTTCTTC. Amino acid sequence: CASSYVPYRQRGNEQFF.

The chain combines TRBV7-2 with TRBJ2-5; possible D gene TRBD1, 6 bases. The V and J ends lost 2 bases and 5 bases respectively, with 15 bases between them. Germline V gene sequence: CDR1 SGHTA, CDR2 FQGNSA. The CDR3 loop spans 15 amino acids. The CDR3, as DNA: TGTGCCAGCAGCTTACCGGCAGGGGTGGTGGAGACCCAGTACTTC. Protein: CASSLPAGVVETQYF.

The rearrangement uses TRBV10-3 and TRBJ2-7; no firm D call. CDR3 size: 11 residues. V dropped 2 bases and J dropped 6 bases, with 5 bases sitting between them. Germline loops: CDR1 ENHRY, CDR2 SYGVKD. CDR3 bases: TGTGCCATCAGTGAGAAAGGCGAGCAGTACTTC. This encodes CAISEKGEQYF.

This chain joins TRBV6-6 and TRBJ2-7; 12 positions agree with TRBD1. CDR3 length equals 16 residues. Germline V gene sequence: CDR1 MNHNY, CDR2 SVGAGI (reference sequence). V shed 2 bases and J 7 bases; nucleotides not matched to a gene: 9. In DNA, the CDR3 is TGTGCCAGCAGTTACACAGCCGGGACAGGGGGCGGGGAGCAGTACTTC. It is translated as CASSYTAGTGGGEQYF.

This chain uses TRBV2 with TRBJ2-1; 9 bases agree with TRBD2. This CDR3 has 17 amino acids. Germline trimming cut 11 bases from V and 2 bases from J; bases unmatched to any gene: 16. Germline lookup yields CDR1 SNHLY and CDR2 FYNNEI. The CDR3 DNA reads TGTGCCGGGTCACATAGCGGGAGTACTCGGACCTACAATGAGCAGTTCTTC. Translating gives CAGSHSGSTRTYNEQFF.

This clone occurred once. This chain links TRBV29-1 with TRBJ2-3; D possibly corresponds to TRBD1 (6 bases). Germline lookup yields CDR1 SQVTM and CDR2 ANQGSEA. The CDR3 contains 15 residues. Trimming left V 2 bases short and J 2 bases short, with 14 bases between. The CDR3 sequence is CSVELGRGNTDTQYF. The CDR3 region has the DNA TGCAGCGTTGAACTCGGCAGGGGAAACACAGATACGCAGTATTTT.

The chain recombines TRBV10-3 with TRBJ2-7, with D perhaps matching TRBD2 (5 bases). Germline V gene lookup returns CDR1 ENHRY and CDR2 SYGVKD. V lost 8 bases and J lost 0, with 8 bases in between. This CDR3 region has 12 residues. The CDR3: CAIGGSSYEQYF. Written as DNA, the CDR3 is TGTGCCATCGGTGGGAGCTCCTACGAGCAGTACTTC.

CDR3 in amino acids: CASSSLDRRATGELFF. Here the CDR3 DNA reads TGTGCCAGCAGCTCATTAGACAGGAGAGCCACCGGGGAGCTGTTTTTT. The chain is built from TRBV11-2 and TRBJ2-2, with D possibly matching TRBD1 (6 bases). CDR3 length: 16 residues. Germline values: CDR1 SGHAT, CDR2 FQNNGV. Trimming cost V 4 bases and J 4 bases, with 16 bases left between them. Filled out from reference TRBV11-2 and TRBJ2-2, the complete variable domain reads EAGVAQSPRYKIIEKRQSVAFWCNPISGHATLYWYQQILGQGPKLLIQFQNNGVVDDSQLPKDRFSAERLKGVDSTLKIQPAKLEDSAVYLCASSSLDRRATGELFFGEGSRLTVL.

The chain uses TRBV10-3 and TRBJ1-2; perhaps TRBD1 as D (6 bases). This CDR3 is built from 16 residues. The V end was cut by 0 bases, the J end by 3 bases, with 14 bases between. Looked up from germline, CDR1 is ENHRY and CDR2 is SYGVKD. This CDR3 is CAISESYGGADYGYTF. CDR3 nucleotide sequence: TGTGCCATCAGTGAGTCGTACGGGGGCGCCGACTATGGCTACACCTTC.

The chain couples TRBV19 to TRBJ2-2; the D is unclear. This CDR3 region has 12 residues. With 7 bases removed from V and 1 base from J, the gap between germline ends came to 4 bases. The germline gives CDR1 LNHDA, CDR2 SQIVND (reference sequence). The CDR3 sequence: CASTGNTGELFF. DNA of the CDR3: TGTGCCAGTACAGGGAACACCGGGGAGCTGTTTTTT.

CDR3 coding DNA: TGTGCCAGCAGCTCGGAATGGGGAAACACCATATATTTT. Translation: CASSSEWGNTIYF. The genes are TRBV7-2 and TRBJ1-3; no reliable D call. V was pared by 4 bases and J by 4 bases, with 8 bases between. This CDR3 spans 13 amino acids. Germline V gene data show CDR1 as SGHTA and CDR2 as FQGNSA.

V and J are TRBV6-4 and TRBJ1-1, with D hard to call. CDR3 length: 13 residues. The V end was cut by 6 bases, the J end by 1 base, with 9 bases between. Per germline, CDR1 MRHNA and CDR2 SNTAGT. In nucleotides, the CDR3 is TGTGCCAGCAGCACAGACGAGAACACTGAAGCTTTCTTT. It yields the protein CASSTDENTEAFF.

Worth noting for this clone: The sample holds other DNA sequences that translate to the same CDR3. The gene calls are TRBV11-3 and TRBJ2-1, with 8 positions matching TRBD2. V lost 1 base to trimming and J lost 7 bases; unmatched junction nucleotides: 3. This CDR3 comprises 14 residues. Germline CDR1 and CDR2: SGHNT and YENEEA. CDR3 region: CASSLAGGGNEQFF. The CDR3 DNA reads as TGTGCCAGCAGCTTAGCTGGCGGGGGGAATGAGCAGTTCTTC.

The rearrangement uses TRBV30 and TRBJ2-7, with 14 bases identical to TRBD2. Per germline, CDR1 GTSNPN and CDR2 SVGIG (reference sequence). Trimming at V came to 0 bases and at J to 1 base, leaving 20 bases not matched to a gene. The CDR3 has 22 residues. CDR3 protein: CAWSVRGLGLAGANWKSYEQYF. CDR3 sequence (DNA): TGTGCCTGGAGTGTACGAGGCTTGGGACTAGCGGGAGCCAACTGGAAGTCCTACGAGCAGTACTTC. The entire variable domain, with the rest obtained from reference TRBV30 and TRBJ2-7, is as follows: SQTIHQWPATLVQPVGSPLSLECTVEGTSNPNLYWYRQAAGRGLQLLFYSVGIGQISSEVPQNLSASRPQDRQFILSSKKLLLSDSGFYLCAWSVRGLGLAGANWKSYEQYFGPGTRLTVT.

This sequence joins TRBV11-2 and TRBJ1-1; TRBD1 agrees at 9 bases. The CDR3 runs to 15 residues. The V gene's germline CDR1 is SGHAT and CDR2 FQNNGV. V lost 5 bases, J lost 1 base, and 5 bases stayed unmatched. The CDR3 nucleotides read TGTGCCAGCAGCCTATTACAGGGGGCGAACACTGAAGCTTTCTTT. It encodes CASSLLQGANTEAFF.

V and J are TRBV9 and TRBJ2-2, with D possibly being TRBD2 (6 bases). Germline-derived CDR1 and CDR2 are SGDLS and YYNGEE. The CDR3 sequence is 16 residues long. The V gene lost 0 bases and the J gene lost 7 bases, with 16 bases spanning the gap. CDR3 DNA: TGTGCCAGCAGCGTAGGGGCGGGACCGACCGACGGGGAGCTGTTTTTT. Its protein is CASSVGAGPTDGELFF.

The chain recombines TRBV9 with TRBJ2-2; D may be TRBD1 (5 bases). The CDR3 consists of 15 residues. CDR1 is SGDLS and CDR2 is YYNGEE in the germline V gene. V lost 2 bases to trimming and J lost 0 bases, with 8 bases between them. CDR3 sequence: CASSVQGSNTGELFF. The CDR3 DNA reads TGTGCCAGCAGCGTTCAGGGCTCGAACACCGGGGAGCTGTTTTTT.

The J gene is TRBJ2-3, the V gene TRBV30; maybe TRBD2 (5 bases). Germline V lookup: CDR1 GTSNPN, CDR2 SVGIG (reference sequence). The V gene lost 8 bases and the J gene lost 4 bases, with 19 bases spanning the gap. CDR3 size: 14 residues. CDR3 loop: CAGRNGVVADTQYF. The CDR3 DNA reads as TGTGCCGGCAGGAACGGGGTCGTAGCAGATACGCAGTATTTT. Combining the CDR3 with reference TRBV30 and TRBJ2-3 gives the whole variable domain SQTIHQWPATLVQPVGSPLSLECTVEGTSNPNLYWYRQAAGRGLQLLFYSVGIGQISSEVPQNLSASRPQDRQFILSSKKLLLSDSGFYLCAGRNGVVADTQYFGPGTRLTVL.

This chain uses TRBV4-3 with TRBJ2-7; 8 nucleotides align to TRBD2. V was pared by 0 bases and J by 2 bases, with 6 bases of the junction left unmatched. The CDR3 consists of 16 residues. Germline V lookup: CDR1 LGHNA, CDR2 YSLEER. The CDR3 sequence: CASSQDMAGGTYEQYF. The CDR3 bases are TGCGCCAGCAGCCAAGATATGGCGGGAGGAACCTACGAGCAGTACTTC.

This clone was seen a handful of times. V is TRBV13 and J is TRBJ1-1; perhaps TRBD1 as D (5 bases). The CDR3 is made up of 11 amino acids. Trimming took off 4 bases at V and 7 bases at J, with 7 bases between the two ends. Germline V gene sequence: CDR1 PRHDT, CDR2 FYEKMQ (reference sequence). CDR3 coding DNA: TGTGCCAGCAGCTGGGACGGTGAAGCTTTCTTT. Translating gives CASSWDGEAFF.

The CDR3: CASSQEGGGGQPQHF. The DNA for the CDR3 is TGCGCCAGCAGCCAAGAAGGGGGTGGAGGACAGCCCCAGCATTTT. V is TRBV4-3 and J is TRBJ1-5; a weak D match, TRBD1 (6 bases). The CDR3 consists of 15 residues. The V gene's germline CDR1 is LGHNA and CDR2 YSLEER. V dropped 0 bases and J dropped 7 bases, with 13 bases sitting between them.